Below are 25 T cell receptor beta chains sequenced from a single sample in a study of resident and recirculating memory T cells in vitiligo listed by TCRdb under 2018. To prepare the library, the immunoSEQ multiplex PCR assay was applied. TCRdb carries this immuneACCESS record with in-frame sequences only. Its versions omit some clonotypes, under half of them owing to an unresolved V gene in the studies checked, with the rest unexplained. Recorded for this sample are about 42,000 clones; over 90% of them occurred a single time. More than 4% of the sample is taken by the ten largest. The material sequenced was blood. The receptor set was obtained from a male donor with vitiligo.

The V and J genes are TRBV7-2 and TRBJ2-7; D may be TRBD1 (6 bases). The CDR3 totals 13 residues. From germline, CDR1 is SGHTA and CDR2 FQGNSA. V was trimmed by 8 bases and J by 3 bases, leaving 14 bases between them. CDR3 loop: CASSWTVGYEQYF. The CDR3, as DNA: TGTGCCAGCTCCTGGACAGTTGGCTACGAGCAGTACTTC.

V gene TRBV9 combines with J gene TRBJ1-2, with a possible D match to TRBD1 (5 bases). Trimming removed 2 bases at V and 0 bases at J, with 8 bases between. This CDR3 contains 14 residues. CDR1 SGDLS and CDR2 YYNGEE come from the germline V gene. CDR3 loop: CASSVGGANYGYTF. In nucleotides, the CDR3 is TGTGCCAGCAGCGTGGGGGGAGCTAACTATGGCTACACCTTC.

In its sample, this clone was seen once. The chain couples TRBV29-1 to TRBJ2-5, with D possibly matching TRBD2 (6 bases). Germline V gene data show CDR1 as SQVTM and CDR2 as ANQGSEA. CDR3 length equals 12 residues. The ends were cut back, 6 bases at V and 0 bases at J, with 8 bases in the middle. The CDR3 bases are TGCAGCGTGGGGGACTACCAAGAGACCCAGTACTTC. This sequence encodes CSVGDYQETQYF.

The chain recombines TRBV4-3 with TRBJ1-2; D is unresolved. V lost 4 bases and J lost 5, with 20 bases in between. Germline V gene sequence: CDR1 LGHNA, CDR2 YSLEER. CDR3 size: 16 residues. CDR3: CASSPTWSTDSYGYTF. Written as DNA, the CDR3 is TGCGCCAGCAGCCCCACCTGGAGTACGGATTCATATGGCTACACCTTC.

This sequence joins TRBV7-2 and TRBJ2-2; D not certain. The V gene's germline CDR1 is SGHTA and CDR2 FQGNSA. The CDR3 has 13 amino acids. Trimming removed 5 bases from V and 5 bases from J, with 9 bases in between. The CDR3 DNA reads TGTGCCAGCAGCCCCCAGGATACCGGGGAGCTGTTTTTT. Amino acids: CASSPQDTGELFF.

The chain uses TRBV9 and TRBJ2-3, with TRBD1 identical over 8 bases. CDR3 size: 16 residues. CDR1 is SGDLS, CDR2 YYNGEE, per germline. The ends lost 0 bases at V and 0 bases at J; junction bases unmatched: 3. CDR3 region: CASSVAGGASTDTQYF. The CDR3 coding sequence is TGTGCCAGCAGCGTAGCAGGGGGCGCTAGCACAGATACGCAGTATTTT.

The CDR3 sequence: CASREQGQGQPQHF. Here the CDR3 DNA reads TGTGCCAGCAGGGAACAGGGGCAAGGACAGCCCCAGCATTTT. The chain uses TRBV6-1 and TRBJ1-5; 7 positions agree with TRBD1. CDR3 length: 14 residues. Germline assignment: CDR1 MNHNS and CDR2 SASEGT. With V trimmed by 6 bases and J by 7 bases, 9 bases remained unmatched.

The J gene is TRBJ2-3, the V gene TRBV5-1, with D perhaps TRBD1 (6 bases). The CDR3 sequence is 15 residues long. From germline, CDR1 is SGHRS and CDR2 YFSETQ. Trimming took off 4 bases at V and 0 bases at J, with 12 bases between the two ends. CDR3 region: CASSDGTPSTDTQYF. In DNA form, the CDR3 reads TGCGCCAGCAGCGACGGGACACCTAGCACAGATACGCAGTATTTT.

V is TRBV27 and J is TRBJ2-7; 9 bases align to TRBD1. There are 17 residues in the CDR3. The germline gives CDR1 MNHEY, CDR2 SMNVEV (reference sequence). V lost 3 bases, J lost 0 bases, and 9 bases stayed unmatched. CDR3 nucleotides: TGTGCCAGCAGTTTTCAGTGGACAGGGGCAAGCTCCTACGAGCAGTACTTC. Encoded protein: CASSFQWTGASSYEQYF.

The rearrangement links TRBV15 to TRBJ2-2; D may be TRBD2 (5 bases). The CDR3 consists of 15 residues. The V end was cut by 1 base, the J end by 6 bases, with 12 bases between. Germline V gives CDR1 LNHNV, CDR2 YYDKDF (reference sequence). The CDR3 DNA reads TGTGCCACCAGCAGAGTTGTCGGGATTTCCGGGGAGCTGTTTTTT. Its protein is CATSRVVGISGELFF. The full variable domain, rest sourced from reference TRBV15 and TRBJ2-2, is DAMVIQNPRYQVTQFGKPVTLSCSQTLNHNVMYWYQQKSSQAPKLLFHYYDKDFNNEADTPDNFQSRRPNTSFCFLDIRSPGLGDTAMYLCATSRVVGISGELFFGEGSRLTVL.

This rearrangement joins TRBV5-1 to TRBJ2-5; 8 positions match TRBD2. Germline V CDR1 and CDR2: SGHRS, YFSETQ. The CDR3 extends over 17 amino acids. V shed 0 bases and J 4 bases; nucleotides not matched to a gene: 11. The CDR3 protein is CASSLEFEAGGGETQYF. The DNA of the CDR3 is TGCGCCAGCAGCTTGGAGTTCGAGGCGGGGGGTGGAGAGACCCAGTACTTC.

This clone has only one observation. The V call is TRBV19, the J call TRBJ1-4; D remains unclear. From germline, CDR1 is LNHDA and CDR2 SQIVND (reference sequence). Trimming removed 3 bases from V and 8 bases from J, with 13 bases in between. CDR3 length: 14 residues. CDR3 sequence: CASSIWLGSEKLFF. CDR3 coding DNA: TGTGCCAGTAGTATTTGGCTGGGGAGCGAAAAACTGTTTTTT. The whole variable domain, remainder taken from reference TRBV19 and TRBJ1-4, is DGGITQSPKYLFRKEGQNVTLSCEQNLNHDAMYWYRQDPGQGLRLIYYSQIVNDFQKGDIAEGYSVSREKKESFPLTVTSAQKNPTAFYLCASSIWLGSEKLFFGSGTQLSVL.

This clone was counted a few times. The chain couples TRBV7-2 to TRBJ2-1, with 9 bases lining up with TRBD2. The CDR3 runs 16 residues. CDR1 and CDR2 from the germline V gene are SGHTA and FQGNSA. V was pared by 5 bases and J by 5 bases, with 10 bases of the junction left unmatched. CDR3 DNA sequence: TGTGCCAGCAGCAGAGTGGCTAGCGGGGCCAACAATGAGCAGTTCTTC. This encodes CASSRVASGANNEQFF.

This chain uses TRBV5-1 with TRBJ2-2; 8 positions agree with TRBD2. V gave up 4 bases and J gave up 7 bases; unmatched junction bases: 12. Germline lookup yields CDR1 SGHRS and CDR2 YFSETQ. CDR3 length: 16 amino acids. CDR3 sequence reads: CASSLGLAFVGGELFF. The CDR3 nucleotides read TGCGCCAGCAGCCTAGGACTAGCTTTCGTGGGCGGGGAGCTGTTTTTT.

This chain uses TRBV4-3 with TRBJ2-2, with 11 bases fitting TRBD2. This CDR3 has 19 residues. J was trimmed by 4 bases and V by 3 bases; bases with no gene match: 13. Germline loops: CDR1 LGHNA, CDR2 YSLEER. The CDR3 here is CASSHRFSPGTSGTGELFF. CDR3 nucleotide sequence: TGCGCCAGCAGCCACCGATTCAGCCCCGGGACTAGCGGCACCGGGGAGCTGTTTTTT.

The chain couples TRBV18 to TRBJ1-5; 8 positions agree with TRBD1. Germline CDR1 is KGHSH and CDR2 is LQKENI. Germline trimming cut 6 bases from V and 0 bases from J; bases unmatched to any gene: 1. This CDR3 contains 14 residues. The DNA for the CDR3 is TGTGCCAGCTCGGGACAGGTTAGCAATCAGCCCCAGCATTTT. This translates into CASSGQVSNQPQHF.

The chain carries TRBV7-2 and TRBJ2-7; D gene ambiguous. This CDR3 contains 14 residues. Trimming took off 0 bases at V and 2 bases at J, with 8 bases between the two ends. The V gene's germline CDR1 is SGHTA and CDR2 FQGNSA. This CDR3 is CASSLALSTYEQYF. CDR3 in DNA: TGTGCCAGCAGCTTAGCTCTCAGTACCTACGAGCAGTACTTC.

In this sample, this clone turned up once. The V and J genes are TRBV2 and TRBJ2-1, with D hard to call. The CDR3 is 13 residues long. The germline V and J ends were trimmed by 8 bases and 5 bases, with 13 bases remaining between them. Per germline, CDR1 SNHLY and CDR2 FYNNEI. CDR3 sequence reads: CASRSSPNNEQFF. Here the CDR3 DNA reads TGTGCCAGCCGCTCGAGTCCGAACAATGAGCAGTTCTTC.

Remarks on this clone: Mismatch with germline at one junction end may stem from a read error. The CDR3 region has the DNA TGTGCCAGCAGCTGGGGACAGACACTCAGACTCTTC. Translating it yields CASSWGQTLRLF. This chain joins TRBV5-6 and TRBJ1-2; 7 bases are shared with TRBD1. The CDR3 length is 12 residues. CDR1 and CDR2 (germline): SGHDT, YYEEEE.

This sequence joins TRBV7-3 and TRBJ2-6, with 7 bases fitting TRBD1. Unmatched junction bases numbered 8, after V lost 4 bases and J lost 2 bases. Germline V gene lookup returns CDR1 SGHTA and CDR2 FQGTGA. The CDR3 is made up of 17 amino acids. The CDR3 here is CASSSQNDRAGANVLTF. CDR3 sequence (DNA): TGTGCCAGCAGCTCCCAAAACGACAGGGCTGGGGCCAACGTCCTGACTTTC.

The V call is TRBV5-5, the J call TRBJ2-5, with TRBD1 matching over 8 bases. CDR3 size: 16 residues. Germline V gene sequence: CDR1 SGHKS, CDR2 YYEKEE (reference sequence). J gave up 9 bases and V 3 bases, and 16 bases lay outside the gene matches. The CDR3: CASSSPLRTGNTAQYF. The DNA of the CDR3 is TGTGCCAGCAGCTCCCCCTTGAGGACAGGGAATACGGCCCAGTACTTC. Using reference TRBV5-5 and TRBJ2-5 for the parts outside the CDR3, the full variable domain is DAGVTQSPTHLIKTRGQQVTLRCSPISGHKSVSWYQQVLGQGPQFIFQYYEKEERGRGNFPDRFSARQFPNYSSELNVNALLLGDSALYLCASSSPLRTGNTAQYFGPGTRLLVL.

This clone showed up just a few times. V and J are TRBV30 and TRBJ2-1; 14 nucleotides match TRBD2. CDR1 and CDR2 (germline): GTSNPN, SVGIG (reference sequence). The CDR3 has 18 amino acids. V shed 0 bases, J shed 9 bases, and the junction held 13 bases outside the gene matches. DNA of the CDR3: TGTGCCTGGAGTGTATCCCGGACTAGCGGGGGGCCCTGGGCTGAGCAGTTCTTC. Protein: CAWSVSRTSGGPWAEQFF.

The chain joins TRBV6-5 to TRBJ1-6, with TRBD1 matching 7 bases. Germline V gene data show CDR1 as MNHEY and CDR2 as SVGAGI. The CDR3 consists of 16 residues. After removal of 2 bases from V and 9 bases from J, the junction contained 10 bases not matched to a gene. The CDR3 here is CASSYNQGEGTSPLHF. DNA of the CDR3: TGTGCCAGCAGTTACAATCAGGGGGAAGGTACTTCACCCCTCCACTTT.

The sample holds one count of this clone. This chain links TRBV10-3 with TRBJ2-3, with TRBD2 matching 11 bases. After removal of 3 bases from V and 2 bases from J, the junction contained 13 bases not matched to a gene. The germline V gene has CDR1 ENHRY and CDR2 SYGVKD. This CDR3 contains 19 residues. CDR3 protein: CAISDLTSGGDGPTDTQYF. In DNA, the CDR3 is TGTGCCATCAGTGACCTTACTAGCGGGGGAGATGGACCCACAGATACGCAGTATTTT.

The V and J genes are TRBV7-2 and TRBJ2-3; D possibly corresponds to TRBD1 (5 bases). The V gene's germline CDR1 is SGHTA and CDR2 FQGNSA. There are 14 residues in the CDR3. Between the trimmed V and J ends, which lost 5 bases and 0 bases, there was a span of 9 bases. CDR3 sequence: CASSPQGSTDTQYF. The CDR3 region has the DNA TGTGCCAGCAGCCCGCAGGGAAGCACAGATACGCAGTATTTT.